The clone carrying this TCR beta chain has a single count. Only in-frame clones appear in the TCRdb table, and some are missing; sequencing was by immunoSEQ multiplex PCR. The table includes under 150,000 clones, around 85% detected once. The data stem from a study of blood T cell repertoires in COVID-19. About the research overall: Samples taken during acute and convalescent COVID-19 were collected in the United States, Italy and Spain. In each case, the material was cDNA or gDNA derived from T cells, B-cell-depleted T cells, or PBMCs.

The clonotype comes from a woman over 75 with acute or convalescent COVID-19. Sequencing used peripheral blood.

CDR3 in DNA: TGTGCCAGCAGTTACGACGGGGACTATGGCTACACCTTC. Translated: CASSYDGDYGYTF. V is TRBV6-2 or TRBV6-3 and J is TRBJ1-2; D unresolved. Germline CDR1 reads MNHEY; CDR2 reads SVGEGT. The CDR3 extends over 13 amino acids. Trimming stripped 2 bases from V and 3 bases from J, with 7 bases between.